The sample holds one count of the clone carrying this TCR beta chain. Antigen specificity is unknown. Regarding donors, all were healthy bone marrow donors. The sample belongs to a study of cytomegalovirus exposure and HLA in healthy donors. Study-wide results and limits: Cytomegalovirus status was reportedly diagnosed by the classifier with high specificity and sensitivity.

PCR involved 60 Vbeta and 13 Jbeta primers. Assay: immunoSEQ multiplex PCR; the TCRdb copy retains only in-frame clones and omits some. The sample yields 150,000 to 200,000 clones, 79% seen once. Looked up from germline, CDR1 is MDHEN and CDR2 is SYDVKM. There are 13 residues in the CDR3. Trimming took off 2 bases at V and 3 bases at J, with 7 bases between the two ends. Sequenced sample: PBMCs. The receptor was derived from a woman aged 45-65 years in good health and CMV-seronegative. The chain couples TRBV28 to TRBJ1-2; D is undetermined. In DNA form, the CDR3 reads TGTGCCAGCAGTTTAGAGGCACACTATGGCTACACCTTC. This codes for CASSLEAHYGYTF.